The 23 T cell receptor beta chains listed next were all sequenced from one sample in a study of control samples from healthy donors and cancer patients. The repertoire was sequenced with immunoSEQ multiplex PCR; TCRdb's copy has only in-frame clones and lacks some. Seen here are some 130,000 clones, around 89% observed once, and the top ten hold 3.4%. Sequencing input: blood. The origin of the receptors is a man aged 40-49 years in good health.

This sequence joins TRBV5-1 and TRBJ1-4; 7 positions match TRBD1. The CDR3 is 15 residues long. CDR1 and CDR2 (germline): SGHRS, YFSETQ. V dropped 3 bases and J dropped 4; count of bases not matched to a gene: 6. The CDR3 region is CASSSSTGINEKLFF. In DNA, the CDR3 is TGCGCCAGCAGCTCTTCGACAGGGATTAATGAAAAACTGTTTTTT.

A single count supports this clone. The chain employs TRBV14 and TRBJ1-1; D unresolved. Germline CDR1 and CDR2: SGHDN and FVKESK. The CDR3 consists of 14 residues. V was shortened by 0 bases and J by 0 bases, with 5 bases between the two germline ends. CDR3 sequence (DNA): TGTGCCAGCAGCCAAGACCGATTGAACACTGAAGCTTTCTTT. Protein product: CASSQDRLNTEAFF.

Here the CDR3 reads CARPSGVTYEQYF. The CDR3 DNA is TGTGCCAGGCCAAGCGGAGTAACCTACGAGCAGTACTTC. The rearrangement joins TRBV12-3 or TRBV12-4 to TRBJ2-7; a weak D match, TRBD2 (5 bases). V shed 9 bases and J shed 2 bases, with 14 bases lying between them. The CDR3 has 13 residues.

The rearrangement links TRBV19 to TRBJ2-2; D perhaps matches TRBD2 (6 bases). The V end lost 5 bases, the J end lost 7 bases, and 11 bases lay between the germline ends. The germline CDR1 and CDR2 sequences are LNHDA and SQIVND (reference sequence). The CDR3 runs to 13 residues. DNA for the CDR3: TGTGCCAGTAGTCCCCGGGGGTTCGGGGAGCTGTTTTTT. This sequence encodes CASSPRGFGELFF.

This chain connects TRBV4-1 to TRBJ2-7; D call uncertain. The CDR3 covers 14 residues. Germline CDR1 is MGHRA and CDR2 is YSYEKL. V was pared by 1 base and J by 1 base, with 8 bases between. The CDR3 loop is CASSQVLASYEQYF. Here the CDR3 DNA reads TGCGCCAGCAGCCAAGTCTTAGCATCCTACGAGCAGTACTTC.

The chain recombines TRBV12-5 with TRBJ2-3, with D unresolved. Looked up from germline, CDR1 is LGHNT and CDR2 is FRNRAP. V lost 0 bases and J 0 bases, leaving 7 bases between the germline ends. This CDR3 comprises 15 residues. The CDR3 here is CASGLVYISTDTQYF. The CDR3 DNA follows: TGTGCTAGTGGTTTGGTATACATAAGCACAGATACGCAGTATTTT.

This clone occurred once. The chain employs TRBV7-2 and TRBJ2-3, with TRBD2 matching 10 bases. The germline V gene has CDR1 SGHTA and CDR2 FQGNSA. With V trimmed by 2 bases and J by 1 base, 3 bases remained unmatched. The CDR3 has 16 amino acids. As DNA, the CDR3 is TGTGCCAGCAGCTTACGCGGGACTAGCGGCACAGATACGCAGTATTTT. Its translation: CASSLRGTSGTDTQYF.

V usage is TRBV7-2 and J usage is TRBJ1-1; 7 bases agree with TRBD1. The CDR3 runs 13 residues. The V segment lost 5 bases and the J segment 8 bases; nucleotides outside the gene matches: 8. Germline-derived CDR1 and CDR2 are SGHTA and FQGNSA. Here the CDR3 DNA reads TGTGCCAGCAGCATAGGACAGGTTACCGAAGCTTTCTTT. As protein: CASSIGQVTEAFF.

V and J are TRBV29-1 and TRBJ1-1; D call uncertain. The CDR3 contains 14 residues. From germline, CDR1 is SQVTM and CDR2 ANQGSEA. The V and J ends lost 5 bases and 4 bases respectively, with 17 bases between them. This CDR3 reads CSVRSAMPGTEAFF. The CDR3 coding sequence is TGCAGCGTTCGATCAGCCATGCCGGGCACTGAAGCTTTCTTT.

This chain links TRBV2 with TRBJ1-2, with 10 bases fitting TRBD1. V was pared by 6 bases and J by 7 bases, with 11 bases of the junction left unmatched. In germline, CDR1 is SNHLY, CDR2 FYNNEI. The CDR3 sequence is 15 residues long. The CDR3 nucleotides read TGTGCCAGCAGGCCCGGGACAGGGGAGGGAAGTGGCTACACCTTC. Translating gives CASRPGTGEGSGYTF.

The rearrangement joins TRBV6-2 or TRBV6-3 to TRBJ1-2, with TRBD1 identical over 8 bases. Per germline, CDR1 MNHEY and CDR2 SVGEGT. The CDR3 is 15 amino acids. V shed 4 bases, J shed 4 bases, and the junction held 8 bases outside the gene matches. CDR3 residues: CASSSLDRGSYGYTF. The DNA of the CDR3 is TGTGCCAGCAGTTCCCTCGACAGGGGCTCCTATGGCTACACCTTC.

Worth noting for this clone: The same CDR3 arises from other DNA sequences in this sample as well. The V call is TRBV3-1 (or the pseudogene TRBV3-2), the J call TRBJ1-1; TRBD1 matches 9 bases. The CDR3 contains 14 residues. Looked up from germline, CDR1 is LGHDT and CDR2 is YNNKEL (reference sequence). Losses at the gene ends were 4 bases for V and 2 bases for J; bases not matched to a gene: 2. CDR3 amino acids: CASSLGQGNTEAFF. As DNA, the CDR3 is TGTGCCAGCAGCCTGGGACAGGGAAACACTGAAGCTTTCTTT.

The V and J genes are TRBV6-1 and TRBJ1-2, with a possible D match to TRBD1 (6 bases). The CDR3 contains 15 residues. CDR1 is MNHNS and CDR2 is SASEGT in the germline V gene. The germline V and J ends were trimmed by 0 bases and 6 bases, with 14 bases remaining between them. In DNA form, the CDR3 reads TGTGCCAGCAGTGAAGCTTCAGGGGCGTACGATGGCTACACCTTC. Amino acid sequence: CASSEASGAYDGYTF.

This chain uses TRBV29-1 with TRBJ1-1, with D perhaps TRBD1 (6 bases). V was cut by 4 bases and J by 0 bases, with 9 bases left in between. Germline V gene sequence: CDR1 SQVTM, CDR2 ANQGSEA. The CDR3 runs 13 residues. The CDR3 loop reads CSVARGMNTEAFF. The CDR3 DNA sequence: TGCAGCGTTGCCAGGGGCATGAACACTGAAGCTTTCTTT.

The chain employs TRBV30 and TRBJ2-3; the match to TRBD1 covers 7 bases. The J segment lost 1 base and the V segment lost 7 bases, leaving 11 bases of the junction unmatched. The CDR3 has 15 residues. CDR1 is GTSNPN, CDR2 SVGIG, per germline (reference sequence). The CDR3 nucleotides read TGTGCCTACAATCCAACAGGGGCCCGCACAGATACGCAGTATTTT. Translation: CAYNPTGARTDTQYF.

Written as DNA, the CDR3 is TGTGCCAGCAGCTTAGCAGGGACCGGGACTAGCGGGGGGCAGCAGTTCTTC. The encoded protein is CASSLAGTGTSGGQQFF. V gene TRBV11-3 combines with J gene TRBJ2-1, with 15 bases identical to TRBD2. J gave up 11 bases and V 1 base, and 9 bases lay outside the gene matches. The CDR3 has 17 residues. The germline V gene encodes CDR1 SGHNT and CDR2 YENEEA.

The chain carries TRBV6-4 and TRBJ1-2; 8 bases map to TRBD1. With V trimmed by 5 bases and J by 6 bases, 11 bases remained unmatched. The CDR3 spans 15 residues. Germline V gene lookup returns CDR1 MRHNA and CDR2 SNTAGT. The CDR3 sequence is CASSREQGGRNGYTF. The CDR3 DNA reads as TGTGCCAGCAGTCGAGAACAGGGGGGAAGGAATGGCTACACCTTC.

The CDR3 loop is CASSSQGQAVYEQFF. The CDR3 bases are TGTGCCAGCAGTTCTCAAGGACAGGCGGTCTATGAGCAGTTCTTC. The chain has TRBV2 and TRBJ2-1, with 7 nucleotides matching TRBD1. The CDR3 spans 15 residues. CDR1 is SNHLY and CDR2 is FYNNEI in the germline V gene. V shed 5 bases, J shed 8 bases, and the junction held 12 bases outside the gene matches.

Here the CDR3 reads CASRPGLNTGELFF. DNA of the CDR3: TGCGCCAGCAGACCGGGATTGAACACCGGGGAGCTGTTTTTT. The chain combines TRBV10-1 with TRBJ2-2, with D tentatively TRBD2 (5 bases). The CDR3 totals 14 residues. The germline V gene encodes CDR1 WNHNN and CDR2 SYGVQD (reference sequence). V lost 6 bases and J lost 1, with 9 bases in between.

The J gene is TRBJ2-7, the V gene TRBV24-1; unclear D gene. Germline-derived CDR1 and CDR2 are KGHDR and SFDVKD. Trimming left V 4 bases short and J 2 bases short, with 5 bases between. This CDR3 has 12 amino acids. CDR3 sequence reads: CATSEGAYEQYF. CDR3 nucleotides: TGTGCCACCAGTGAGGGTGCCTACGAGCAGTACTTC.

The chain is built from TRBV7-6 and TRBJ2-2; unclear D gene. V was pared by 1 base and J by 6 bases, with 12 bases between. The CDR3 is made up of 15 amino acids. The germline gives CDR1 SGHVS, CDR2 FNYEAQ. DNA for the CDR3: TGTGCCAGCAGCTTAGAGTCGGCCCCCGCCGGGGAGCTGTTTTTT. Its translation is CASSLESAPAGELFF.

This chain uses TRBV5-1 with TRBJ1-3, with 9 bases identical to TRBD1. The V segment lost 0 bases and the J segment 3 bases; nucleotides outside the gene matches: 7. The CDR3 consists of 17 residues. Germline V lookup: CDR1 SGHRS, CDR2 YFSETQ. CDR3 protein: CASSLGTGEGSGNTIYF. The CDR3 DNA follows: TGCGCCAGCAGCTTGGGGACAGGGGAAGGCAGTGGAAACACCATATATTTT.

The V and J genes are TRBV7-6 and TRBJ2-4, with D possibly TRBD1 on 6 matching bases. Trimming shortened V by 5 bases and J by 10 bases, and 18 bases separated the two germline ends. In germline, CDR1 is SGHVS, CDR2 FNYEAQ. This CDR3 region has 14 residues. This CDR3 reads CASSRGATGWIQYF. DNA of the CDR3: TGTGCCAGCAGCCGGGGTGCTACAGGGTGGATTCAGTACTTC.